These 30 T cell receptor beta chains were all obtained from the same sample, sequenced in a study of control samples from healthy donors and cancer patients. Profiled with immunoSEQ multiplex PCR; TCRdb holds only in-frame clones, not every one. Of roughly 130,000 clones in the sample, roughly 92% are singletons; the top ten hold around 10%. Material: blood. The source of these receptors is a man aged 25 to 40 in good health.

The V gene is TRBV21-1, the J gene TRBJ2-7; the DNA was not compared with TRBD2, the D call given in the table. TRBV21-1 is described as a pseudogene. The CDR3 consists of 15 residues. This chain's CDR3 is CASSKEASCTYEQYF. CDR3 coding DNA: TGTGCCAGCAGCAAAGAGGCTAGCTGTACCTACGAGCAGTACTTC.

The V and J genes are TRBV28 and TRBJ2-4; 8 nucleotides agree with TRBD2. Losses at the gene ends were 6 bases for V and 3 bases for J; bases not matched to a gene: 7. Looked up from germline, CDR1 is MDHEN and CDR2 is SYDVKM. The CDR3 length is 15 residues. The CDR3 is CASRKPREGKNIQYF. The CDR3 coding sequence is TGTGCCAGCAGGAAACCTCGGGAGGGCAAAAACATTCAGTACTTC. Based on the CDR3 plus reference TRBV28 and TRBJ2-4, the full variable domain is DVKVTQSSRYLVKRTGEKVFLECVQDMDHENMFWYRQDPGLGLRLIYFSYDVKMKEKGDIPEGYSVSREKKERFSLILESASTNQTSMYLCASRKPREGKNIQYFGAGTRLSVL.

V usage is TRBV6-4 and J usage is TRBJ2-3, with a weak D call TRBD2 (5 bases). Germline CDR1 is MRHNA and CDR2 is SNTAGT. V was pared by 2 bases and J by 4 bases, with 7 bases between. CDR3 length equals 13 residues. In DNA form, the CDR3 reads TGTGCCAGCAGTGACCATAGCGCAGATACGCAGTATTTT. This gives the protein CASSDHSADTQYF.

The chain has TRBV2 and TRBJ1-1; D might be TRBD1 (6 bases). The germline CDR1 and CDR2 sequences are SNHLY and FYNNEI. This CDR3 has 13 residues. The ends were cut back, 8 bases at V and 1 base at J, with 11 bases in the middle. Here the CDR3 reads CASSRTANTEAFF. CDR3 DNA sequence: TGTGCCAGCTCCAGGACAGCGAACACTGAAGCTTTCTTT.

The CDR3 loop is CASSRTGSGEGVSYNEQFF. CDR3 nucleotides: TGCGCCAGCAGCCGGACAGGGAGTGGAGAGGGAGTATCCTACAATGAGCAGTTCTTC. This chain uses TRBV4-3 with TRBJ2-1; 8 bases align to TRBD1. The length of the CDR3 is 19 residues. Germline V lookup: CDR1 LGHNA, CDR2 YSLEER. J was trimmed by 1 base and V by 4 bases; bases with no gene match: 15.

The V call is TRBV6-1, the J call TRBJ2-7, with a weak D call TRBD1 (5 bases). Germline assignment: CDR1 MNHNS and CDR2 SASEGT. This CDR3 region has 14 residues. Trimming left V 2 bases short and J 6 bases short, with 14 bases between. The CDR3, as DNA: TGTGCCAGCAGTGAACAGGGTGTAATGCGCGAGCAGTACTTC. Amino acids: CASSEQGVMREQYF.

The rearrangement uses TRBV2 and TRBJ1-1; tentative D call: TRBD1 (5 bases). The V gene lost 4 bases and the J gene lost 4 bases, with 7 bases spanning the gap. Germline V gene sequence: CDR1 SNHLY, CDR2 FYNNEI. This CDR3 is built from 12 residues. The CDR3 coding sequence is TGTGCCAGCAGTGCCAGGGCCACTGAAGCTTTCTTT. Amino acid sequence: CASSARATEAFF.

The chain is built from TRBV7-3 and TRBJ2-3; D perhaps matches TRBD1 (6 bases). There are 19 residues in the CDR3. Trimming pared 2 bases from V and 4 bases from J, leaving 25 bases between. Per the germline V gene, CDR1 is SGHTA and CDR2 is FQGTGA. CDR3 amino acids: CASSLLAPKARGEADTQYF. The CDR3, as DNA: TGTGCCAGCAGCTTACTGGCTCCGAAAGCCAGGGGTGAGGCAGATACGCAGTATTTT.

V gene TRBV4-2 combines with J gene TRBJ2-6; TRBD2 is a possible D gene (5 bases). Germline CDR1 is LGHNA and CDR2 is YNFKEQ. Between the trimmed V and J ends, which lost 0 bases and 2 bases, there was a span of 8 bases. The CDR3 runs to 16 residues. The CDR3 reads CASSQDRGTGANVLTF. CDR3 in DNA: TGTGCCAGCAGCCAAGATCGAGGGACTGGGGCCAACGTCCTGACTTTC.

The chain links TRBV28 to TRBJ2-1, with 7 bases matching TRBD1. Germline V gene data show CDR1 as MDHEN and CDR2 as SYDVKM. The CDR3 loop spans 11 amino acids. V lost 10 bases to trimming and J lost 8 bases; unmatched junction nucleotides: 5. The CDR3 nucleotides are TGTGCCACTGACAGGGTACATGAGCAGTTCTTC. It translates to CATDRVHEQFF.

The chain has TRBV19 and TRBJ2-1; D might be TRBD1 (6 bases). The ends were cut back, 6 bases at V and 7 bases at J, with 16 bases in the middle. This CDR3 is 14 amino acids long. Germline CDR1 and CDR2: LNHDA and SQIVND (reference sequence). The CDR3 here is CASSFGLGANEQFF. In DNA form, the CDR3 reads TGTGCCAGTAGCTTCGGTTTGGGGGCGAATGAGCAGTTCTTC.

V usage is TRBV29-1 and J usage is TRBJ2-7; 8 positions match TRBD1. This CDR3 is built from 13 residues. Germline V lookup: CDR1 SQVTM, CDR2 ANQGSEA. J was trimmed by 8 bases and V by 6 bases; bases with no gene match: 12. This CDR3 is CSVMGQVAGKQYF. The CDR3 DNA sequence: TGCAGCGTAATGGGACAGGTTGCGGGTAAGCAGTACTTC.

The gene calls are TRBV7-4 and TRBJ1-2; the match to TRBD1 covers 7 bases. The CDR3 is 16 residues long. Germline V lookup: CDR1 SGHVT, CDR2 SQSDAQ. Germline trimming cut 5 bases from V and 2 bases from J; bases unmatched to any gene: 11. The CDR3 is CASSPSRQGTNYGYTF. The CDR3 DNA reads as TGTGCCAGCAGCCCTTCGAGACAGGGTACGAACTATGGCTACACCTTC.

The J gene is TRBJ1-1, the V gene TRBV6-5; D may be TRBD1 (6 bases). The CDR3 runs 14 residues. Germline V lookup: CDR1 MNHEY, CDR2 SVGAGI. Trimming cost V 6 bases and J 7 bases, with 18 bases left between them. In DNA form, the CDR3 reads TGTGCCAGCAGAAAACCGGGGGGCGGAGGTGAAGCTTTCTTT. Amino acids: CASRKPGGGGEAFF.

This CDR3 reads CASSQVTANTGELFF. DNA for the CDR3: TGCGCCAGCAGCCAAGTCACAGCCAACACCGGGGAGCTGTTTTTT. The chain recombines TRBV4-1 with TRBJ2-2, with D hard to call. The CDR3 runs 15 residues. V lost 1 base and J lost 2, with 8 bases in between. Germline V gene sequence: CDR1 MGHRA, CDR2 YSYEKL.

The rearrangement links TRBV11-3 to TRBJ1-1, with D uncertain. Per the germline V gene, CDR1 is SGHNT and CDR2 is YENEEA. The CDR3 spans 15 residues. V lost 7 bases and J lost 0, with 15 bases in between. The CDR3 sequence: CASTPNRAMNTEAFF. The CDR3 nucleotides are TGTGCCAGCACCCCCAACCGGGCGATGAACACTGAAGCTTTCTTT. Combining the CDR3 with reference TRBV11-3 and TRBJ1-1 gives the whole variable domain EAGVVQSPRYKIIEKKQPVAFWCNPISGHNTLYWYLQNLGQGPELLIRYENEEAVDDSQLPKDRFSAERLKGVDSTLKIQPAELGDSAVYLCASTPNRAMNTEAFFGQGTRLTVV.

This chain links TRBV6-6 with TRBJ1-1; D ambiguous. Germline-derived CDR1 and CDR2 are MNHNY and SVGAGI (reference sequence). CDR3 length equals 13 residues. Between the trimmed V and J ends, which lost 2 bases and 0 bases, there was a span of 4 bases. Here the CDR3 reads CASSYLVNTEAFF. The CDR3 DNA is TGTGCCAGCAGTTACCTGGTGAACACTGAAGCTTTCTTT.

The chain is built from TRBV30 and TRBJ2-1; 7 nucleotides align to TRBD2. CDR1 and CDR2 from the germline V gene are GTSNPN and SVGIG (reference sequence). The CDR3 is 17 amino acids. V shed 2 bases and J 3 bases; nucleotides not matched to a gene: 13. In DNA form, the CDR3 reads TGTGCCTGGAGTTCCGTCGGGGGGAGGGCTAACTACAATGAGCAGTTCTTC. It encodes CAWSSVGGRANYNEQFF.

The rearrangement uses TRBV5-6 and TRBJ1-2, with D uncertain. The CDR3 is made up of 14 amino acids. Germline assignment: CDR1 SGHDT and CDR2 YYEEEE. The V end was cut by 0 bases, the J end by 0 bases, with 6 bases between. The CDR3 DNA follows: TGTGCCAGCAGCTTGGGTGCAGCTAACTATGGCTACACCTTC. The encoded protein is CASSLGAANYGYTF.

This clone was picked up one time. CDR3 sequence: CASKYYSGRGETQYF. The CDR3 DNA follows: TGTGCCAGCAAATATTATTCGGGCAGGGGAGAGACCCAGTACTTC. The V call is TRBV2, the J call TRBJ2-5, with a tentative D call TRBD1 (6 bases). CDR3 length: 15 residues. V was pared by 7 bases and J by 4 bases, with 19 bases between. Germline V gives CDR1 SNHLY, CDR2 FYNNEI.

The rearrangement links TRBV2 to TRBJ1-6; TRBD1 might be the D (5 bases). The germline CDR1 and CDR2 sequences are SNHLY and FYNNEI. V was clipped by 4 bases and J by 7 bases, with 11 bases between them. The CDR3 runs to 14 residues. This CDR3 is CASSARVPNSPLHF. For the CDR3, the DNA is TGTGCCAGCAGTGCCAGGGTCCCAAATTCACCCCTCCACTTT.

The chain combines TRBV7-2 with TRBJ1-2, with a tentative D call TRBD1 (6 bases). CDR1 and CDR2 from the germline V gene are SGHTA and FQGNSA. The CDR3 consists of 12 residues. V lost 3 bases and J 5 bases, leaving 7 bases between the germline ends. Here the CDR3 reads CASSFGQYGYTF. The CDR3 nucleotides are TGTGCCAGCAGCTTTGGACAGTATGGCTACACCTTC.

The gene calls are TRBV4-1 and TRBJ1-1, with 8 bases matching TRBD1. Germline V gives CDR1 MGHRA, CDR2 YSYEKL. Germline trimming cut 4 bases from V and 2 bases from J; bases unmatched to any gene: 6. The CDR3 spans 15 residues. CDR3 coding DNA: TGCGCCAGCAGCCCGACGACAGGGGAAAACACTGAAGCTTTCTTT. Translated, it gives CASSPTTGENTEAFF.

This clone was recorded only once. The chain carries TRBV28 and TRBJ1-2; 7 positions match TRBD1. After removal of 6 bases from V and 7 bases from J, the junction contained 14 bases not matched to a gene. The CDR3 totals 15 residues. In germline, CDR1 is MDHEN, CDR2 SYDVKM. The CDR3 reads CASSLGGGGRRGYTF. Written as DNA, the CDR3 is TGTGCCAGCAGCTTGGGAGGAGGGGGCCGTCGTGGCTACACCTTC.

The V and J genes are TRBV5-1 and TRBJ2-3; TRBD2 matches at 15 bases. CDR3 size: 16 residues. V gave up 0 bases and J gave up 6 bases; unmatched junction bases: 2. Germline V gene lookup returns CDR1 SGHRS and CDR2 YFSETQ. CDR3 loop: CASSLVGTSGRDTQYF. The DNA for the CDR3 is TGCGCCAGCAGCTTGGTAGGGACTAGCGGGAGGGATACGCAGTATTTT.

The chain joins TRBV10-1 to TRBJ2-1; D remains unclear. This CDR3 is 14 amino acids long. V lost 6 bases, J lost 8 bases, and 17 bases lay in between. Germline loops: CDR1 WNHNN, CDR2 SYGVQD (reference sequence). Written as DNA, the CDR3 is TGCGCCAGCAGCTATAATAAACCTAGGGATGAGCAGTTCTTC. This encodes CASSYNKPRDEQFF.

A single count supports this clone. The chain links TRBV9 to TRBJ2-1, with unresolved D. The V gene's germline CDR1 is SGDLS and CDR2 YYNGEE. The CDR3 has 14 residues. With 4 bases removed from V and 7 bases from J, the gap between germline ends came to 15 bases. The CDR3 nucleotides are TGTGCCAGCAGCTCACCCGACTCGCCTAATGAGCAGTTCTTC. The encoded protein is CASSSPDSPNEQFF.

The chain links TRBV6-2 or TRBV6-3 to TRBJ1-5; D gene unclear. V was shortened by 5 bases and J by 0 bases, with 14 bases between the two germline ends. Germline CDR1 MNHEY, CDR2 SVGEGT. The length of the CDR3 is 16 residues. In DNA form, the CDR3 reads TGTGCCAGCAGTCACGGGAGACAAATTAGCAATCAGCCCCAGCATTTT. Translating gives CASSHGRQISNQPQHF.

V gene TRBV19 combines with J gene TRBJ1-5, with a possible D match to TRBD1 (5 bases). V was clipped by 5 bases and J by 6 bases, with 11 bases between them. Per germline, CDR1 LNHDA and CDR2 SQIVND (reference sequence). This CDR3 is built from 13 residues. The CDR3 loop is CASSLMGGQPQHF. CDR3 nucleotide sequence: TGTGCCAGTAGTCTTATGGGGGGTCAGCCCCAGCATTTT.

The chain has TRBV10-3 and TRBJ2-2, with a possible D match to TRBD2 (5 bases). Trimming took off 7 bases at V and 3 bases at J, with 9 bases between the two ends. CDR1 ENHRY and CDR2 SYGVKD come from the germline V gene. The CDR3 spans 13 residues. This CDR3 reads CAINGNYTGELFF. CDR3 nucleotides: TGTGCCATCAACGGGAATTACACCGGGGAGCTGTTTTTT.